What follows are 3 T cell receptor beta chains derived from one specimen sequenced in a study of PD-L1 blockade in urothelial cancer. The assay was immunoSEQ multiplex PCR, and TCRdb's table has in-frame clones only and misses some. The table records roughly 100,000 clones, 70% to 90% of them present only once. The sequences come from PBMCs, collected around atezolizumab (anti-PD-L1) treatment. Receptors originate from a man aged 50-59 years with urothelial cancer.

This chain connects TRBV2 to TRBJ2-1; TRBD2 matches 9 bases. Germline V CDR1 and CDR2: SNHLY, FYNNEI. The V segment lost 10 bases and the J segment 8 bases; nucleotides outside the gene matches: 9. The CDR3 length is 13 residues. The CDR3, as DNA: TGTGCCAACTTAGCGGGAGATCTCTATGAGCAGTTCTTC. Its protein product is CANLAGDLYEQFF.

The CDR3 protein is CASSFGPGYTF. CDR3 coding DNA: TGTGCCAGCAGTTTTGGGCCTGGCTACACCTTC. The chain uses TRBV28 and TRBJ1-2; D is undetermined. CDR1 and CDR2 (germline): MDHEN, SYDVKM. CDR3 size: 11 residues. Trimming removed 3 bases from V and 7 bases from J, with 6 bases in between.

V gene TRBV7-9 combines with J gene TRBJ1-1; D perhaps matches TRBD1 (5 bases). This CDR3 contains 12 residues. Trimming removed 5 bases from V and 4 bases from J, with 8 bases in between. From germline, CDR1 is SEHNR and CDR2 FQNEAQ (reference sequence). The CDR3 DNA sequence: TGTGCCAGCAGCCCTAGGGGCACTGAAGCTTTCTTT. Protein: CASSPRGTEAFF.